The 27 T cell receptor beta chains below come from one sample, sequenced in a study of CD8 T cells in Susac syndrome. With random hexamers, 0.5 to 1 ug RNA was reverse transcribed. MiXCR was run by TCRdb on the immunoSEQ multiplex PCR reads, yielding one entry per CDR3 protein. The data contain around 130,000 distinct CDR3 sequences, nearly 96% of them seen just once; the ten biggest clones take up 0.12% to 0.15%. Sequenced: CD4+ T cells from PBMCs. The source is a human donor with Susac syndrome.

The V and J genes are TRBV6-5 and TRBJ2-1; TRBD2 matches at 7 bases. Germline V gene sequence: CDR1 MNHEY, CDR2 SVGAGI. V was clipped by 7 bases and J by 3 bases; unmatched bases: 6. CDR3 length: 14 residues. The CDR3: CASTRGGSYNEQFF. In DNA form, the CDR3 reads TGTGCCAGCACCCGTGGCGGGAGCTACAATGAGCAGTTCTTC.

CDR3 nucleotides: TGTGCCAGCAGCTTGGGCGGCGGAGCCTACAATGAGCAGTTCTTC. It specifies CASSLGGGAYNEQFF. This sequence joins TRBV5-4 and TRBJ2-1; D gene ambiguous. CDR3 size: 15 residues. The germline CDR1 and CDR2 sequences are SGHNT and YYREEE (reference sequence). The ends were cut back, 0 bases at V and 2 bases at J, with 9 bases in the middle.

V is TRBV5-1 and J is TRBJ2-7; D unclear. V lost 1 base, J lost 4 bases, and 9 bases lay in between. CDR3 length: 13 residues. The germline gives CDR1 SGHRS, CDR2 YFSETQ. This CDR3 reads CASSLSAEYEQYF. The CDR3 DNA sequence: TGCGCCAGCAGCTTGAGCGCGGAATACGAGCAGTACTTC.

This clonotype was counted a single time. This chain uses TRBV3-1 with TRBJ1-1; D remains ambiguous. The CDR3 extends over 11 amino acids. Trimming left V 5 bases short and J 7 bases short, with 8 bases between. In germline, CDR1 is LGHDT, CDR2 YNNKEL (reference sequence). For the CDR3, the DNA is TGTGCCAGCAGCTCAATGGGTGAAGCTTTCTTT. It codes for CASSSMGEAFF.

V gene TRBV3-1 combines with J gene TRBJ1-5, with D unresolved. Trimming left V 0 bases short and J 3 bases short, with 12 bases between. Germline values: CDR1 LGHDT, CDR2 YNNKEL (reference sequence). This CDR3 is built from 16 residues. CDR3 region: CASSQDREGTNQPQHF. The CDR3 DNA is TGTGCCAGCAGCCAAGATCGAGAGGGAACCAATCAGCCCCAGCATTTT.

The genes are TRBV27 and TRBJ2-5; no clear D. This CDR3 has 15 residues. The ends were cut back, 3 bases at V and 5 bases at J, with 16 bases in the middle. Germline assignment: CDR1 MNHEY and CDR2 SMNVEV (reference sequence). Here the CDR3 reads CASSFSSSPLETQYF. The CDR3 bases are TGTGCCAGCAGTTTTTCGAGCAGCCCCCTGGAGACCCAGTACTTC.

The V call is TRBV30, the J call TRBJ2-7; D unclear. CDR1 is GTSNPN, CDR2 SVGIG, per germline (reference sequence). The CDR3 has 12 residues. V was pared by 2 bases and J by 7 bases, with 12 bases between. The CDR3 sequence: CAWSRAVSEQYF. The CDR3 nucleotides are TGTGCCTGGAGTCGGGCCGTGTCAGAGCAGTACTTC.

This chain uses TRBV3-1 with TRBJ2-7, with D unresolved. Trimming took off 1 base at V and 5 bases at J, with 6 bases between the two ends. This CDR3 region has 12 residues. CDR1 is LGHDT and CDR2 is YNNKEL in the germline V gene (reference sequence). The CDR3 coding sequence is TGTGCCAGCAGCCAAGTGGCCCACGAGCAGTACTTC. Translating it yields CASSQVAHEQYF.

This clonotype was counted between two and nine times. The V gene is TRBV29-1, the J gene TRBJ2-1; a weak D match, TRBD1 (6 bases). V dropped 6 bases and J dropped 10 bases, with 16 bases sitting between them. Germline CDR1 SQVTM, CDR2 ANQGSEA. The length of the CDR3 is 12 residues. The CDR3 coding sequence is TGCAGCGTCGGGGCGCAGGGGATCGAGCAGTTCTTC. This encodes CSVGAQGIEQFF.

The chain recombines TRBV5-6 with TRBJ2-5; D not certain. The CDR3 has 14 residues. The V gene's germline CDR1 is SGHDT and CDR2 YYEEEE. Trimming removed 1 base from V and 3 bases from J, with 10 bases in between. The CDR3 loop reads CASSLWVRKETQYF. The CDR3 DNA reads as TGTGCCAGCAGCTTGTGGGTTCGGAAAGAGACCCAGTACTTC.

The J gene is TRBJ1-1, the V gene TRBV30; D call uncertain. Trimming took off 3 bases at V and 6 bases at J, with 8 bases between the two ends. The CDR3 spans 11 residues. Germline loops: CDR1 GTSNPN, CDR2 SVGIG (reference sequence). CDR3 DNA: TGTGCCTGGAGCAGCTACGCTGAAGCTTTCTTT. Amino acid sequence: CAWSSYAEAFF.

This clonotype was seen a single time. The chain carries TRBV18 and TRBJ2-1, with D perhaps matching TRBD1 (7 bases). This CDR3 is 13 amino acids long. CDR1 and CDR2 from the germline V gene are KGHSH and LQKENI. Between the trimmed V and J ends, which lost 6 bases and 7 bases, there was a span of 13 bases. CDR3 sequence: CASSDRRENEQFF. The CDR3 DNA follows: TGTGCCAGCTCGGACAGGAGGGAGAATGAGCAGTTCTTC.

The rearrangement joins TRBV20-1 to TRBJ1-2; weak D call: TRBD1 (5 bases). V lost 3 bases to trimming and J lost 3 bases, with 8 bases between them. Per germline, CDR1 DFQATT and CDR2 SNEGSKA (reference sequence). The CDR3 covers 12 residues. CDR3: CSARWGDYGYTF. The CDR3 nucleotides are TGCAGTGCTAGGTGGGGGGACTATGGCTACACCTTC.

This chain links TRBV5-5 with TRBJ2-1; no clear D gene. V was trimmed by 0 bases and J by 10 bases, leaving 8 bases between them. Germline V gene data show CDR1 as SGHKS and CDR2 as YYEKEE (reference sequence). The CDR3 loop spans 12 amino acids. DNA for the CDR3: TGTGCCAGCAGCTTGGCGTTCCTCGAGCAGTTCTTC. Translation: CASSLAFLEQFF.

J is TRBJ2-3 and V is TRBV30; 13 positions agree with TRBD2. The CDR3 is 16 residues long. Germline trimming cut 2 bases from V and 4 bases from J; bases unmatched to any gene: 6. Germline-derived CDR1 and CDR2 are GTSNPN and SVGIG (reference sequence). The CDR3 loop reads CAWSKLAGGPSDTQYF. For the CDR3, the DNA is TGTGCCTGGAGTAAACTAGCGGGAGGGCCTTCAGATACGCAGTATTTT.

The V and J genes are TRBV27 and TRBJ2-2; 7 nucleotides agree with TRBD2. The CDR3 covers 16 residues. The germline gives CDR1 MNHEY, CDR2 SMNVEV (reference sequence). Losses at the gene ends were 5 bases for V and 0 bases for J; bases not matched to a gene: 6. The CDR3 is CASSPVAGSNTGELFF. The CDR3 DNA is TGTGCCAGCAGTCCCGTAGCGGGCTCGAACACCGGGGAGCTGTTTTTT.

The rearrangement links TRBV20-1 to TRBJ1-1; possible D gene TRBD1, 6 bases. Germline V gives CDR1 DFQATT, CDR2 SNEGSKA (reference sequence). V was cut by 6 bases and J by 4 bases, with 21 bases left in between. This CDR3 is 15 amino acids long. The DNA for the CDR3 is TGCAGTGCCTCGCCGTGGGACAAAACTTTCACTGAAGCTTTCTTT. Translated: CSASPWDKTFTEAFF.

The chain couples TRBV18 to TRBJ1-5; D remains ambiguous. Trimming cost V 0 bases and J 7 bases, with 7 bases left between them. Germline CDR1 is KGHSH and CDR2 is LQKENI. This CDR3 spans 13 amino acids. The CDR3 sequence is CASSPPGYQPQHF. CDR3 nucleotides: TGTGCCAGCTCACCACCGGGATACCAGCCCCAGCATTTT. Combining the CDR3 with reference TRBV18 and TRBJ1-5 gives the whole variable domain NAGVMQNPRHLVRRRGQEARLRCSPMKGHSHVYWYRQLPEEGLKFMVYLQKENIIDESGMPKERFSAEFPKEGPSILRIQQVVRGDSAAYFCASSPPGYQPQHFGDGTRLSIL.

CDR3 residues: CASSLRSGQGATEAFF. CDR3 nucleotide sequence: TGTGCCAGCAGCCTAAGGTCGGGACAGGGGGCCACTGAAGCTTTCTTT. The chain links TRBV7-9 to TRBJ1-1; 12 nucleotides align to TRBD1. V lost 5 bases to trimming and J lost 4 bases; unmatched junction nucleotides: 8. Germline CDR1 is SEHNR and CDR2 is FQNEAQ (reference sequence). This CDR3 has 16 amino acids.

This rearrangement joins TRBV5-1 to TRBJ2-5, with D perhaps matching TRBD2 (6 bases). CDR1 and CDR2 from the germline V gene are SGHRS and YFSETQ. The CDR3 has 13 amino acids. Deletions cut 6 bases from V and 2 bases from J, with 11 bases between. The CDR3 DNA follows: TGCGCCAGCAAGTCCGGGAGACAAGAGACCCAGTACTTC. Translated: CASKSGRQETQYF.

This chain links TRBV11-1 with TRBJ2-7; D gene uncertain. V lost 1 base to trimming and J lost 1 base, with 11 bases between them. Germline V gene data show CDR1 as SGHAT and CDR2 as FQDESV (reference sequence). This CDR3 is built from 15 residues. DNA of the CDR3: TGTGCCAGCAGCTTAGATTGGACGGATTCCTACGAGCAGTACTTC. Encoded protein: CASSLDWTDSYEQYF.

V gene TRBV19 combines with J gene TRBJ2-7, with D perhaps assigned TRBD1 or TRBD2 (5 bases each). CDR3 length equals 12 residues. V dropped 4 bases and J dropped 4 bases, with 8 bases sitting between them. Germline-derived CDR1 and CDR2 are LNHDA and SQIVND (reference sequence). Written as DNA, the CDR3 is TGTGCCAGTAGTAGCAGGGAGTACGAGCAGTACTTC. It specifies CASSSREYEQYF.

The chain is built from TRBV6-1 and TRBJ1-2; no clear D. CDR1 MNHNS and CDR2 SASEGT come from the germline V gene. This CDR3 has 12 amino acids. Trimming took off 8 bases at V and 1 base at J, with 8 bases between the two ends. The CDR3 region is CASSAVNYGYTF. The CDR3 bases are TGTGCCAGCTCCGCAGTTAACTATGGCTACACCTTC.

V usage is TRBV7-9 and J usage is TRBJ1-2; D possibly corresponds to TRBD1 (6 bases). CDR1 SEHNR and CDR2 FQNEAQ come from the germline V gene (reference sequence). The CDR3 has 13 amino acids. V lost 5 bases and J lost 7, with 14 bases in between. CDR3 nucleotides: TGTGCCAGCAGCGCTACAGGGTTTGGTGGCTACACCTTC. Its protein product is CASSATGFGGYTF.

CDR3 residues: CASSPTSGTSGANVLTF. In nucleotides, the CDR3 is TGTGCCAGCAGTCCGACCTCAGGAACCTCTGGGGCCAACGTCCTGACTTTC. The chain uses TRBV12-3 or TRBV12-4 and TRBJ2-6; D ambiguous. Trimming pared 5 bases from V and 0 bases from J, leaving 14 bases between. The CDR3 is 17 residues long.

The chain couples TRBV9 to TRBJ2-1; 10 nucleotides line up with TRBD2. This CDR3 contains 17 residues. Per the germline V gene, CDR1 is SGDLS and CDR2 is YYNGEE. J gave up 0 bases and V 3 bases, and 6 bases lay outside the gene matches. The CDR3 loop is CASSAWTSGTSYNEQFF. In DNA, the CDR3 is TGTGCCAGCAGCGCCTGGACTAGCGGAACCTCCTACAATGAGCAGTTCTTC.

This sequence joins TRBV20-1 and TRBJ1-1, with D possibly TRBD1 on 6 matching bases. Trimming removed 5 bases from V and 5 bases from J, with 15 bases in between. Germline CDR1 and CDR2: DFQATT and SNEGSKA (reference sequence). The CDR3 is 13 amino acids. CDR3 in amino acids: CSAGLNRVTEAFF. The CDR3 DNA sequence: TGCAGTGCTGGACTAAACAGGGTAACTGAAGCTTTCTTT.